This is a list of T cell receptor beta chains from one sample in a study of cytomegalovirus exposure and HLA in healthy donors. The method was immunoSEQ multiplex PCR; TCRdb's version includes in-frame clones alone and lacks a portion of them. The table includes about 86,000 clones, approximately 70% detected once. Sequenced sample: PBMCs. These receptors were collected from a man in his 60s in good health and CMV-seronegative. Both conserved end residues are part of each CDR3.

V	J	CDR3
TRBV6-5	TRBJ1-1	CASSGQNTEAFF
TRBV4-1	TRBJ2-7	CASSQNNYRGSGYEQYF
TRBV6-1	TRBJ1-5	CASSAGLNQPQHF
TRBV6-1	TRBJ2-2	CASSDPLRLAPTNTGELFF
TRBV5-1	TRBJ1-2	CASSLEGQLGGCTF
TRBV4-1	TRBJ2-5	CASSRGAGGVETQYF
TRBV7-2	TRBJ2-3	CASSLEIGVDTQYF
TRBV19	TRBJ1-1	CASSIVGFGAGRDDTEAFF
TRBV19	TRBJ2-2	CASKVTDNTGELFF
TRBV19	TRBJ1-5	CASSQQGSRGQPQHF
TRBV5-6	TRBJ2-3	CASSLGQGQDTQYF
TRBV6-6	TRBJ1-1	CASSPTGTEAFF
TRBV5-4	TRBJ2-5	CASSPDSQETQYF
TRBV28	TRBJ2-3	CASSPAGTGSDTQYF
TRBV18	TRBJ1-5	CASSPGGWGNNQPQHF
TRBV25-1	TRBJ2-1	CASSPGYNEQFF
TRBV5-4	TRBJ2-6	CASSLDISGANVLTF
TRBV11-2	TRBJ1-1	CASSRSGGWMNTEAFF
TRBV30	TRBJ1-5	CAWSNPDQPQHF
TRBV7-7	TRBJ2-2	CASSSGTGNTGELFF
TRBV27	TRBJ2-3	CASSLSESGAPSTDTQYF
TRBV19	TRBJ1-6	CASSIRDSYNSPLHF
TRBV7-2	TRBJ1-6	CASSWRGGQNSPLHF
TRBV10-3	TRBJ1-1	CAISWDRNTEAFF
TRBV6-1	TRBJ1-6	CASSEGASPLHF
TRBV18	TRBJ2-1	CASSPPFSGRPYNEQFF
TRBV2	TRBJ2-1	CASGSRSFYNEQFF
TRBV7-8	TRBJ2-2	CASSLGRNTGELFF
TRBV18	TRBJ2-7	CASSLDSSYEQYF
TRBV30	TRBJ2-3	CAWSWRVRTDTQYF
TRBV7-8	TRBJ2-2	CASSLASEGTGELFF
TRBV5-4	TRBJ2-3	CASSTGQGSVTDTQYF